Below, one T cell receptor (beta chain) is given with its context. Germline V gene data show CDR1 as MNHEY and CDR2 as SMNVEV (reference sequence). Trimming removed 0 bases at V and 4 bases at J, with 9 bases between. This CDR3 region has 14 residues. This record belongs to a study of blood T cell repertoires in COVID-19. On the study more broadly: Italy, Spain and the United States were the sources of the convalescent and acute COVID-19 samples. PBMCs, B-cell-depleted T cells, or T cells were the source of the cDNA or gDNA that made up the material.

Authors' analysis steps: For nucleated cells, counts were estimated from reference gene primer amplification. Sequencing used immunoSEQ multiplex PCR; TCRdb keeps in-frame clones, though not all of them. Clone size and V and J calls were adopted from that table, with D and trimming inferred from the DNA. The profile covers about 310,000 clones, with nearly 90% appearing a single time and roughly 1% taken by the ten largest. Seattle participants joined during active infection and were tracked over time. The sequence derives from a woman between 40 and 50 years old with COVID-19, enrolled during active disease. Sequencing used peripheral blood. The chain joins TRBV27 to TRBJ1-2; unclear D gene. The CDR3 here is CASSLSPPVYGYTF. CDR3 bases: TGTGCCAGCAGTTTATCCCCCCCAGTCTATGGCTACACCTTC.